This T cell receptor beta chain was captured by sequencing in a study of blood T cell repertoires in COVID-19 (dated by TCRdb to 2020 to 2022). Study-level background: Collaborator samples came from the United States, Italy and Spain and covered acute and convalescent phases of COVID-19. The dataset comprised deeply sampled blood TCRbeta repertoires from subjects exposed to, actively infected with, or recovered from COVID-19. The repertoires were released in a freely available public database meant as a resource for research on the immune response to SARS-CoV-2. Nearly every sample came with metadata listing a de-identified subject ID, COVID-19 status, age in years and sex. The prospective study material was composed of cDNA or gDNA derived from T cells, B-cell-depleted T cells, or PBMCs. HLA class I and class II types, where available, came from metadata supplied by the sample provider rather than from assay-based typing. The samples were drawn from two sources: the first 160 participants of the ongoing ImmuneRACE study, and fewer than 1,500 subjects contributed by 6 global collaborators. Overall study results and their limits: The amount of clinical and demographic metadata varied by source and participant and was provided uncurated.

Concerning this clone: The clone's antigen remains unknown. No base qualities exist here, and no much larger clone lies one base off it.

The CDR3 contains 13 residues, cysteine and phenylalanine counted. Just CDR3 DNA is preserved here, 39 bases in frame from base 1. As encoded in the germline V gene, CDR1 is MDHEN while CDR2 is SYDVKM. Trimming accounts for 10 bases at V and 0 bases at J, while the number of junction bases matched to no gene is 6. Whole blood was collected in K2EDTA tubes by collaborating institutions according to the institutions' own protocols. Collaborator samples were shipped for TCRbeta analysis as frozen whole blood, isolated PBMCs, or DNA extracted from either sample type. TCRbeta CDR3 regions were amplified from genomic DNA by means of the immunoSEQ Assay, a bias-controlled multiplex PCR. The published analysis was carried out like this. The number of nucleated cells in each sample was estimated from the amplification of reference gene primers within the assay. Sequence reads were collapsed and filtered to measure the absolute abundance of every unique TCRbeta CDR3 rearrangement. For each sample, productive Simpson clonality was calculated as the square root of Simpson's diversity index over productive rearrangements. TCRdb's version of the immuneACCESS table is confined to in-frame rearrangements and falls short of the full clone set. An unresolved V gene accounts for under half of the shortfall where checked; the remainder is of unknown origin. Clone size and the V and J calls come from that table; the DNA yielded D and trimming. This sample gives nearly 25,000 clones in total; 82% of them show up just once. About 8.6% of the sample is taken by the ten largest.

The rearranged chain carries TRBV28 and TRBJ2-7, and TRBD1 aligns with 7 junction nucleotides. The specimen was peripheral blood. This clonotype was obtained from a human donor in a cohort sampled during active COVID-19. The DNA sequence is TGTGCCACCATTGGGGACAGCTCCTACGAGCAGTACTTC. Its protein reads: CATIGDSSYEQYF. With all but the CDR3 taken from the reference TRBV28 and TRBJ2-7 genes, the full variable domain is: DVKVTQSSRYLVKRTGEKVFLECVQDMDHENMFWYRQDPGLGLRLIYFSYDVKMKEKGDIPEGYSVSREKKERFSLILESASTNQTSMYLCATIGDSSYEQYFGPGTRLTVT.